One TCR beta chain is described in this entry. Germline loops: CDR1 SGHRS, CDR2 YFSETQ. J gave up 6 bases and V 3 bases, and 5 bases lay outside the gene matches. The CDR3 has 14 amino acids. The sample belongs to a study of blood T cell repertoires in COVID-19. Across the study: Donors in the United States, Italy and Spain gave samples during acute or convalescent COVID-19. The cDNA or gDNA used as material had been derived from T cells, B-cell-depleted T cells, or PBMCs.

In the source study's methods: Cell counts per sample came from amplifying reference gene primers. Some clones are missing from TCRdb's copy, which holds only in-frame ones; the method was immunoSEQ multiplex PCR. V and J calls and clone size are copied from that table; D and trimming were computed from the DNA. The sample includes over 200,000 clones, 80% to 85% of them seen just once. V usage is TRBV5-1 and J usage is TRBJ1-1, with 10 bases lining up with TRBD1. This receptor was taken from a man between 35 and 55 years old with acute or convalescent COVID-19. Specimen: peripheral blood. Here the CDR3 reads CASSWGQGLSEAFF. The CDR3 nucleotides are TGCGCCAGCAGCTGGGGACAGGGGCTCTCTGAAGCTTTCTTT.